Sequencing of this TCR beta chain was carried out in a study of OX40 agonist ivuxolimab in advanced cancers. General observations from the study: At 0.1 to 3.0 mg/kg, clonal expansion of CD4+ and CD8+ blood T cells had occurred by week 6.

The data were produced by immunoSEQ multiplex PCR, yet TCRdb's version contains in-frame clones alone and is incomplete. The sample has 50,000 to 70,000 clones, around 89% seen once; the top ten hold approximately 15%. On this clone itself: Its specificity is not known. The sample has other DNA sequences that encode this CDR3 too.

The source of this sequence is an adult with an advanced solid tumor such as melanoma, head and neck, liver or kidney cancer. The sequenced sample was CD4+ or CD8+ T cells sorted from blood, obtained in a trial of the OX40 agonist ivuxolimab.

The CDR3 DNA reads as TGCAGCGTCGCACGCTCGGGACAGAACGAGCAGTACTTC. It codes for CSVARSGQNEQYF. J is TRBJ2-7 and V is TRBV29-1; 7 positions agree with TRBD1. The germline V gene encodes CDR1 SQVTM and CDR2 ANQGSEA. V gave up 6 bases and J gave up 5 bases; unmatched junction bases: 10. This CDR3 contains 13 residues.